This TCR beta chain was documented in a study of blood T cell repertoires in COVID-19. Sequencing used immunoSEQ multiplex PCR; TCRdb keeps in-frame clones, though not all of them. The profile shows 250,000 to 350,000 clones, roughly 90% of them singletons. V lost 0 bases to trimming and J lost 1 base; unmatched junction nucleotides: 5. There are 18 residues in the CDR3. The germline V gene encodes CDR1 GTSNPN and CDR2 SVGIG (reference sequence). Sequences were obtained from peripheral blood. The receptor's source is a woman aged 55-70 years with acute or convalescent COVID-19. The V gene is TRBV30, the J gene TRBJ2-2; TRBD2 aligns across 13 bases. This chain's CDR3 is CAWSVQRTSGGNTGELFF. For the CDR3, the DNA is TGTGCCTGGAGTGTACAGAGGACTAGCGGGGGGAACACCGGGGAGCTGTTTTTT.